This is a list of T cell receptor beta chains from one sample in a study of cytomegalovirus exposure and HLA in healthy donors. Here immunoSEQ multiplex PCR was the method, and the copy in TCRdb shows in-frame clones only, minus some. In the table there are over 250,000 clones, 80% to 90% of which are singletons. The sequenced sample was PBMCs. These TCRs come from a woman between 18 and 29 years old in good health and CMV-seronegative. CDR3s include the opening cysteine and the closing phenylalanine or tryptophan. The D gene is left open where the match is weak.

TRBV5-1,TRBJ1-1,TRBD1,CASSIGTGDGNTEAFF,TGCGCCAGCAGCATCGGGACAGGGGACGGGAACACTGAAGCTTTCTTT
TRBV9,TRBJ1-2,.,CASSGNGVGVNGYTF,TGTGCCAGCAGCGGAAACGGAGTAGGGGTAAATGGCTACACCTTC
TRBV11-2,TRBJ2-7,TRBD2,CASSLGGLAGREQYF,TGTGCCAGCAGTTTGGGGGGACTAGCGGGCAGGGAGCAGTACTTC
TRBV11-2,TRBJ1-5,.,CASSSDLSNQPQHF,TGTGCCAGCAGCTCCGACTTGAGCAATCAGCCCCAGCATTTT
TRBV30,TRBJ1-5,.,CAWSAQPVGNQPQHF,TGTGCCTGGAGCGCTCAACCGGTCGGCAATCAGCCCCAGCATTTT
TRBV6-1,TRBJ2-1,TRBD2,CASSKREGYNEQFF,TGTGCCAGCAGTAAGCGGGAGGGCTACAATGAGCAGTTCTTC
TRBV5-6,TRBJ1-4,TRBD1,CASSSGQGPEKLFF,TGTGCCAGCAGCTCCGGACAGGGCCCCGAAAAACTGTTTTTT
TRBV27,TRBJ2-6,.,CASSFNLGNLAGRTGANVLTF,TGTGCCAGCAGTTTCAATTTGGGAAATTTGGCGGGCCGGACTGGGGCCAACGTCCTGACTTTC
TRBV6-5,TRBJ2-3,.,CASSYSAESTDTQYF,TGTGCCAGCAGTTACTCGGCAGAAAGCACAGATACGCAGTATTTT
TRBV2,TRBJ2-1,TRBD2,CASSAGTSGLYNEQFF,TGTGCCAGCAGCGCCGGGACTAGCGGCCTCTACAATGAGCAGTTCTTC
TRBV11-3,TRBJ2-7,.,CASTSGLHYEQYF,TGTGCCAGCACCTCGGGACTCCACTACGAGCAGTACTTC
TRBV18,TRBJ2-2,TRBD1,CASSGQEYTGELFF,TGTGCCAGCTCCGGACAGGAATACACCGGGGAGCTGTTTTTT
TRBV19,TRBJ2-3,TRBD1,CASSNEGARTDTQYF,TGTGCCAGTAGTAATGAGGGGGCAAGAACAGATACGCAGTATTTT
TRBV7-6,TRBJ2-7,TRBD1,CASSLGGGQSYEQYF,TGTGCCAGCAGCTTAGGAGGGGGACAGTCCTACGAGCAGTACTTC
TRBV29-1,TRBJ2-5,.,CSVAASSKQETQYF,TGCAGCGTTGCCGCTAGCAGCAAACAAGAGACCCAGTACTTC
TRBV9,TRBJ2-3,.,CASSVAQRGTDTQYF,TGTGCCAGCAGCGTAGCACAGCGGGGCACAGATACGCAGTATTTT
TRBV2,TRBJ2-6,.,CASSQDTPTESGANVLTF,TGTGCCAGCAGTCAGGACACGCCAACAGAATCTGGGGCCAACGTCCTGACTTTC